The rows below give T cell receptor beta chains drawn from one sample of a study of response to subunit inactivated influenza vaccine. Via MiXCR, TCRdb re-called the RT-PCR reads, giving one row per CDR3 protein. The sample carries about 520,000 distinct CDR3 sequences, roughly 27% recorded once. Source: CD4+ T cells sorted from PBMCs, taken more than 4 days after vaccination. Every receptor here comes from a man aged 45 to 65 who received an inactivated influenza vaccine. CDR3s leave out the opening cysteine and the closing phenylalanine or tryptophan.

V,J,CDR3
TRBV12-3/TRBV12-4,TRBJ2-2,ASSFKGWSGELF
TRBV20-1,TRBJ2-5,SASRASGTSKETQY
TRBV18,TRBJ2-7,ASSPSTGGSSYEQY
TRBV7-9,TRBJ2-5,ASSSRLAGVQETQY
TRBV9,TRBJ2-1,ASSPLGYNEQF
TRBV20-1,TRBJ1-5,SARRRSGVEYSNQPQH
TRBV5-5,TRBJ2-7,ASSLAPAYYEQY
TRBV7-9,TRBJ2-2,ASSLGLPNTGELF
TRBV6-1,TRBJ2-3,ASRLLAGSTDTQY
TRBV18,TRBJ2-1,ASSPLSGINEQF
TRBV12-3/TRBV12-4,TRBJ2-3,ASRESLASSDTQY
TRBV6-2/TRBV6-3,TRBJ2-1,ASSYFPSGGEQF
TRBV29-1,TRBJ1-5,SAQGAGNQPQH
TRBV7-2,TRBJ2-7,ASRRGARYEQY
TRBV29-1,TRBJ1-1,SVEKADTEAF
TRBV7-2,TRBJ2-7,ASRAGTNYPYEQY
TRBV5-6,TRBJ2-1,ASSPGLAPFLHNEQF
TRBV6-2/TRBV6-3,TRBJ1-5,ASSYGWSAGGANQPQH
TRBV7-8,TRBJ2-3,ASRSRVGTYTDTQY
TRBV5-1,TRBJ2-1,ASRPGTLSVYEQF
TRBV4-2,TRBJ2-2,ASSQGIIRDSGELF